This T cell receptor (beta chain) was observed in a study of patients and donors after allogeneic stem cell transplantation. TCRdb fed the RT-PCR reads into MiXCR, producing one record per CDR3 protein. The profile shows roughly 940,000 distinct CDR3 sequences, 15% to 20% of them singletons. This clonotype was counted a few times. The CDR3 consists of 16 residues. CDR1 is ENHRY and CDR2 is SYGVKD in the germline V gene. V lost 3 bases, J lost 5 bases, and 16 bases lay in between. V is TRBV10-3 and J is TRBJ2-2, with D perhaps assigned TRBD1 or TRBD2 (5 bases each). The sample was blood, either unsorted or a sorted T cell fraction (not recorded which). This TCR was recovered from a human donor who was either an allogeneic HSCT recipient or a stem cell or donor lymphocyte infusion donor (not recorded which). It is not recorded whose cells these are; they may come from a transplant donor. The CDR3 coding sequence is TGTGCCATCAGTGAAGTTCAGGGAGAGGGGACCGGGGAGCTGTTTTTT. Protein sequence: CAISEVQGEGTGELFF.